One sample yielded the 28 T cell receptor beta chains listed below, sequenced in a study of T-cell memory formation after mild COVID-19. Using its own MiXCR run on the 5' RACE reads, TCRdb lists one record per CDR3 protein. The sample yields 400,000 or so distinct CDR3 sequences, about 19% seen once. Specimen: PBMCs or a T cell subset sorted from them (not recorded which). Receptors originate from an adult woman who had mild COVID-19 (a few samples of this study predate the infection). Cell type and time point are not known.

This clonotype was counted at least ten times. The chain has TRBV13 and TRBJ2-1; the match to TRBD2 covers 11 bases. V lost 4 bases, J lost 4 bases, and 3 bases stayed unmatched. The CDR3 runs 15 residues. The germline V gene has CDR1 PRHDT and CDR2 FYEKMQ (reference sequence). The CDR3 spells CASSSRTSGYNEQFF. The CDR3 DNA is TGTGCCAGCAGCTCGCGGACTAGCGGGTACAATGAGCAGTTCTTC.

The chain has TRBV7-9 and TRBJ1-4; D remains unclear. Germline-derived CDR1 and CDR2 are SEHNR and FQNEAQ (reference sequence). Trimming left V 1 base short and J 10 bases short, with 4 bases between. CDR3 length equals 11 residues. The CDR3 DNA reads as TGTGCCAGCAGCTTAGATCGAAAACTGTTTTTT. This sequence encodes CASSLDRKLFF.

This clonotype has only a few counts. This chain links TRBV9 with TRBJ2-1; D is perhaps TRBD1 (5 bases). Trimming removed 4 bases from V and 5 bases from J, with 22 bases in between. Germline V CDR1 and CDR2: SGDLS, YYNGEE. CDR3 length: 17 amino acids. CDR3 nucleotides: TGTGCCAGCAGCCCCCTTCAGGGTGGGGTGGGAAACAATGAGCAGTTCTTC. Translation gives CASSPLQGGVGNNEQFF.

This clonotype was detected ten times or more. This chain joins TRBV7-6 and TRBJ2-5; 9 positions match TRBD1. The CDR3 totals 15 residues. V dropped 5 bases and J dropped 5; count of bases not matched to a gene: 9. Germline lookup yields CDR1 SGHVS and CDR2 FNYEAQ. In DNA, the CDR3 is TGTGCCAGCAGCATCCGACCCGGGACAGGGGAGACCCAGTACTTC. It specifies CASSIRPGTGETQYF.

This chain uses TRBV3-1 with TRBJ2-1; the match to TRBD2 covers 11 bases. The J segment lost 6 bases and the V segment lost 5 bases, leaving 6 bases of the junction unmatched. The V gene's germline CDR1 is LGHDT and CDR2 YNNKEL (reference sequence). The CDR3 is made up of 15 amino acids. CDR3 loop: CASSSTSGRLNEQFF. CDR3 DNA sequence: TGTGCCAGCAGCTCAACTAGCGGGAGACTCAATGAGCAGTTCTTC.

In its sample, this clonotype was seen a few times. The V call is TRBV7-3, the J call TRBJ2-1, with 9 bases matching TRBD1. The V gene's germline CDR1 is SGHTA and CDR2 FQGTGA. This CDR3 has 15 residues. Trimming cost V 5 bases and J 5 bases; bases outside gene matches: 7. The CDR3 sequence: CASSPWTGADNEQFF. The CDR3 nucleotides are TGTGCCAGCAGCCCCTGGACAGGGGCGGACAATGAGCAGTTCTTC.

This clonotype has a handful of counts. This chain links TRBV27 with TRBJ2-5, with 8 bases matching TRBD1. CDR3 size: 15 residues. Looked up from germline, CDR1 is MNHEY and CDR2 is SMNVEV (reference sequence). The J segment lost 5 bases and the V segment lost 1 base, leaving 6 bases of the junction unmatched. CDR3 protein: CASSLWQGAQETQYF. The CDR3 nucleotides are TGTGCCAGCAGTTTATGGCAGGGGGCTCAGGAGACCCAGTACTTC.

This clonotype has a handful of counts. The gene calls are TRBV28 and TRBJ1-2; the D gene is possibly TRBD1 (6 bases). Germline CDR1 is MDHEN and CDR2 is SYDVKM. Trimming removed 6 bases from V and 6 bases from J, with 14 bases in between. CDR3 length: 13 residues. The CDR3 spells CASSLNRVDGYTF. DNA for the CDR3: TGTGCCAGCAGCCTAAACAGGGTTGATGGCTACACCTTC.

This clonotype has just a few counts. The chain is built from TRBV7-3 and TRBJ2-3, with D uncertain. V shed 6 bases and J shed 3 bases, with 10 bases lying between them. Germline V gene sequence: CDR1 SGHTA, CDR2 FQGTGA. The CDR3 is made up of 13 amino acids. The CDR3 spells CASRLGLTDTQYF. CDR3 bases: TGTGCCAGCAGGTTGGGGTTAACAGATACGCAGTATTTT.

This clonotype occurred once. The chain has TRBV6-6 and TRBJ2-5; the match to TRBD2 covers 12 bases. CDR1 MNHNY and CDR2 SVGAGI come from the germline V gene (reference sequence). CDR3 length equals 13 residues. The V gene end was trimmed by 6 bases and the J gene end by 13 bases; junction bases not matched to a gene: 9. The DNA of the CDR3 is TGTGCCAGCAGGGGGACTAGCGGGCAATATGGGTACTTC. Its translation is CASRGTSGQYGYF.

The chain combines TRBV9 with TRBJ2-3; TRBD2 aligns across 10 bases. Germline V CDR1 and CDR2: SGDLS, YYNGEE. This CDR3 comprises 15 residues. The junction had 7 bases not matched to a gene; V was cut back by 5 bases and J by 4 bases. CDR3 region: CASSTSGTGADTQYF. CDR3 in DNA: TGTGCCAGCAGTACTAGCGGGACTGGCGCAGATACGCAGTATTTT. Using reference TRBV9 and TRBJ2-3 for the parts outside the CDR3, the full variable domain is DSGVTQTPKHLITATGQRVTLRCSPRSGDLSVYWYQQSLDQGLQFLIQYYNGEERAKGNILERFSAQQFPDLHSELNLSSLELGDSALYFCASSTSGTGADTQYFGPGTRLTVL.

The rearrangement joins TRBV27 to TRBJ2-4; the match to TRBD1 covers 7 bases. The CDR3 extends over 16 amino acids. Germline CDR1 is MNHEY and CDR2 is SMNVEV (reference sequence). Trimming cost V 3 bases and J 1 base; bases outside gene matches: 6. CDR3 coding DNA: TGTGCCAGCAGTTTGGGGACAGAAACGGCCAAAAACATTCAGTACTTC. Protein sequence: CASSLGTETAKNIQYF.

In its sample, this clonotype was seen a few times. This chain connects TRBV20-1 to TRBJ2-3; D unclear. The CDR3 has 14 residues. Deletions cut 5 bases from V and 2 bases from J, with 14 bases between. Germline CDR1 DFQATT, CDR2 SNEGSKA (reference sequence). CDR3 sequence (DNA): TGCAGTGCTCCCCCACCTTTATCCACAGATACGCAGTATTTT. Protein sequence: CSAPPPLSTDTQYF.

The chain links TRBV6-5 to TRBJ2-7; tentatively, D is TRBD2 (6 bases). The CDR3 runs to 18 residues. Trimming left V 0 bases short and J 5 bases short, with 23 bases between. Germline lookup yields CDR1 MNHEY and CDR2 SVGAGI. The CDR3: CASSYSMVTTASVHEQYF. In nucleotides, the CDR3 is TGTGCCAGCAGTTACTCGATGGTTACAACGGCTAGCGTCCACGAGCAGTACTTC.

The rearrangement links TRBV2 to TRBJ1-2; D might be TRBD1 (6 bases). The ends were cut back, 6 bases at V and 7 bases at J, with 21 bases in the middle. The CDR3 length is 15 residues. CDR1 is SNHLY and CDR2 is FYNNEI in the germline V gene. The CDR3 loop reads CASRSGGATGGGYTF. CDR3 coding DNA: TGTGCCAGCAGGTCGGGGGGGGCGACCGGGGGTGGCTACACCTTC.

The chain combines TRBV29-1 with TRBJ1-2; D may be TRBD1 (5 bases). The CDR3 length is 12 residues. V lost 4 bases, J lost 5 bases, and 11 bases lay in between. Looked up from germline, CDR1 is SQVTM and CDR2 is ANQGSEA. The CDR3 loop is CSVAGTDYGYTF. The CDR3 bases are TGCAGCGTTGCCGGGACGGATTATGGCTACACCTTC.

In its sample, this clonotype was seen a few times. The chain joins TRBV7-9 to TRBJ2-2; D might be TRBD2 (5 bases). The CDR3 spans 14 residues. CDR1 is SEHNR, CDR2 FQNEAQ, per germline (reference sequence). V gave up 1 base and J gave up 9 bases, with 12 bases separating them. CDR3 protein: CASSLEESSRELFF. DNA for the CDR3: TGTGCCAGCAGCTTAGAAGAGTCTAGCAGGGAGCTGTTTTTT.

J is TRBJ1-5 and V is TRBV10-2, with D perhaps TRBD1 (5 bases). The CDR3 consists of 14 residues. Trimming took 7 bases from V and 7 from J, leaving 17 bases between them. Germline V gene data show CDR1 as WSHSY and CDR2 as SAAADI. CDR3 nucleotides: TGCGCCAGCACCTTGCCAGGGTTAGGGCAGCCCCAGCATTTT. Protein: CASTLPGLGQPQHF.

This clonotype was found once. This chain connects TRBV12-2 to TRBJ2-2; the D call TRBD1 from the table was never checked on the DNA. TRBV12-2 is a pseudogene locus. The CDR3 has 16 residues. CDR3 residues: CASRRRQGARTGELFF. The CDR3 bases are TGTGCAAGTCGCCGAAGACAGGGGGCGCGGACCGGGGAGCTGTTTTTT.

This clonotype was observed a handful of times. The V and J genes are TRBV9 and TRBJ2-1, with 9 bases matching TRBD2. This CDR3 contains 14 residues. Trimming at V came to 3 bases and at J to 4 bases, leaving 2 bases not matched to a gene. CDR1 and CDR2 from the germline V gene are SGDLS and YYNGEE. For the CDR3, the DNA is TGTGCCAGCAGCGCCAGCGGGGGGTACAATGAGCAGTTCTTC. Translating gives CASSASGGYNEQFF. Supplemented by reference TRBV9 and TRBJ2-1, the full variable domain reads DSGVTQTPKHLITATGQRVTLRCSPRSGDLSVYWYQQSLDQGLQFLIQYYNGEERAKGNILERFSAQQFPDLHSELNLSSLELGDSALYFCASSASGGYNEQFFGPGTRLTVL.

This clonotype has a handful of counts. This chain links TRBV24-1 with TRBJ2-1, with 7 bases matching TRBD1. With 1 base clipped from V and 3 bases from J, the junction kept 5 bases outside the gene matches. There are 16 residues in the CDR3. Germline V lookup: CDR1 KGHDR, CDR2 SFDVKD. CDR3 bases: TGTGCCACCAGTGATTTCAGGCAGGGGGACTACAATGAGCAGTTCTTC. Its translation: CATSDFRQGDYNEQFF.

This clonotype was detected only a few times. CDR3 region: CASSYSEGSSYEQYF. The CDR3 DNA follows: TGTGCCAGCAGTTACTCAGAAGGGAGCTCCTACGAGCAGTACTTC. The chain carries TRBV6-5 and TRBJ2-7, with D possibly TRBD2 on 5 matching bases. This CDR3 region has 15 residues. The germline V gene encodes CDR1 MNHEY and CDR2 SVGAGI. V lost 0 bases and J 0 bases, leaving 9 bases between the germline ends.

V is TRBV21-1 and J is TRBJ2-7; the table's D call, TRBD2, has no DNA check behind it. TRBV21-1 is listed as a pseudogene. The CDR3 consists of 19 residues. CDR3 protein: CASSKAGLAAPPCSYEQYF. The CDR3 DNA sequence: TGTGCCAGCAGCAAAGCGGGACTAGCGGCCCCCCCTTGCTCCTACGAGCAGTACTTC.

In this sample, this clonotype turned up a few times. The rearrangement uses TRBV27 and TRBJ1-1; 10 bases align to TRBD1. Germline CDR1 reads MNHEY; CDR2 reads SMNVEV (reference sequence). The trim removed 5 bases at V and 5 bases at J, leaving 8 bases unmatched. This CDR3 comprises 15 residues. CDR3 DNA sequence: TGTGCCAGCAGTCCCCGACAGGGGGCGAGTACTGAAGCTTTCTTT. Translating gives CASSPRQGASTEAFF.

This clonotype turned up a few times. The CDR3: CASSARDRGVYNEQFF. Here the CDR3 DNA reads TGTGCCAGCAGCGCACGGGACAGGGGTGTGTACAATGAGCAGTTCTTC. The chain is built from TRBV9 and TRBJ2-1; TRBD1 matches at 10 bases. With V trimmed by 3 bases and J by 4 bases, 7 bases remained unmatched. The CDR3 loop spans 16 amino acids. Germline CDR1 and CDR2: SGDLS and YYNGEE.

The V and J genes are TRBV28 and TRBJ2-3; TRBD2 matches 7 bases. CDR3 length equals 16 residues. V shed 4 bases and J 3 bases; nucleotides not matched to a gene: 10. Germline CDR1 is MDHEN and CDR2 is SYDVKM. The CDR3 sequence is CASSSQLAQGTDTQYF. The CDR3 DNA is TGTGCCAGCAGTTCCCAACTAGCGCAAGGGACAGATACGCAGTATTTT.

The chain employs TRBV30 and TRBJ2-3; tentative D call: TRBD2 (7 bases). V lost 5 bases and J 5 bases, leaving 11 bases between the germline ends. Germline CDR1 reads GTSNPN; CDR2 reads SVGIG (reference sequence). The CDR3 has 12 residues. The CDR3 reads CAWGGGGDTQYF. As DNA, the CDR3 is TGTGCCTGGGGGGGCGGGGGAGATACGCAGTATTTT.

This clonotype appeared a few times. V and J are TRBV6-5 and TRBJ2-7; D is perhaps TRBD2 (6 bases). Germline CDR1 is MNHEY and CDR2 is SVGAGI. CDR3 length: 13 amino acids. The V and J ends lost 6 bases and 4 bases respectively, with 13 bases between them. CDR3 in amino acids: CASRAFGGYEQYF. The CDR3 DNA follows: TGTGCCAGCAGAGCTTTCGGGGGATACGAGCAGTACTTC.